The clone carrying this TCR beta chain was seen repeatedly, ten times or more. Its antigen is as yet unknown. The entry originates in a study of early T cells in non-severe SARS-CoV-2 infection. Whole-study context: Chains stayed unpaired after sequencing of bulk RNA from unsorted whole blood. Study results and caveats: Comparison of clonotypes with VDJdb favored anti-spike CD8 responses while missing private and CD4 specificities.

Attachment of unique molecular identifiers was made to individual cDNA molecules. TCRdb reanalysed the 5' RACE reads using MiXCR and keeps one entry per CDR3 protein. This table holds 70,000 to 90,000 distinct CDR3 sequences, about an eighth found once. The CDR3 contains 14 residues. Trimming shortened V by 8 bases and J by 2 bases, and 13 bases separated the two germline ends. Germline V gives CDR1 SGHAT, CDR2 FQNNGV. The receptor comes from an adult who was a healthcare worker with PCR-confirmed SARS-CoV-2 infection or an uninfected control (not recorded which). Material for sequencing was whole blood. V gene TRBV11-2 combines with J gene TRBJ2-1; no clear D gene. As DNA, the CDR3 is TGTGCCAGCCTAGACCCATCCGCCTACAATGAGCAGTTCTTC. Protein: CASLDPSAYNEQFF.